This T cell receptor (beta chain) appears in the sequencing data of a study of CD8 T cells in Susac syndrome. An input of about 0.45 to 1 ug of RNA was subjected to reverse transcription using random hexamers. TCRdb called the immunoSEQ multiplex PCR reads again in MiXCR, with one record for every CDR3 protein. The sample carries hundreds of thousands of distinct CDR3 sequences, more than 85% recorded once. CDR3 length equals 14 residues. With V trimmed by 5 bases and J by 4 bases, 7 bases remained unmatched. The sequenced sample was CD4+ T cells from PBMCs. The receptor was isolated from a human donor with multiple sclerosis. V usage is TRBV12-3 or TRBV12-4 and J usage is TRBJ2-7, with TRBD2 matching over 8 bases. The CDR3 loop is CASSPSGGRYEQYF. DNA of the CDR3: TGTGCCAGCAGTCCGAGCGGGGGCCGATACGAGCAGTACTTC.